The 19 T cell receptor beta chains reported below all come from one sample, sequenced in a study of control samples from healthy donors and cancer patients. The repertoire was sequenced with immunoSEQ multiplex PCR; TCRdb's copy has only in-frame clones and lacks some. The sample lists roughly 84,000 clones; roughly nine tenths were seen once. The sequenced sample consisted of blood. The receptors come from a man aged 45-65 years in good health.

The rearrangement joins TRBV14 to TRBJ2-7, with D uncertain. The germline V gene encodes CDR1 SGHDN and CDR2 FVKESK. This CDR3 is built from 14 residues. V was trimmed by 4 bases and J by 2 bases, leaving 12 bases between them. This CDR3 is CASSPFVGPYEQYF. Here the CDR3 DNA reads TGTGCCAGCAGCCCCTTTGTAGGCCCCTACGAGCAGTACTTC.

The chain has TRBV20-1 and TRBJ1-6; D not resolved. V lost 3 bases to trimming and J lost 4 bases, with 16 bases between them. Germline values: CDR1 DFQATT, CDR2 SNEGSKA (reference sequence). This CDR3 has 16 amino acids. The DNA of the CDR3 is TGCAGTGCTAGTACTGGGGTAATTGGATATAATTCACCCCTCCACTTT. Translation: CSASTGVIGYNSPLHF.

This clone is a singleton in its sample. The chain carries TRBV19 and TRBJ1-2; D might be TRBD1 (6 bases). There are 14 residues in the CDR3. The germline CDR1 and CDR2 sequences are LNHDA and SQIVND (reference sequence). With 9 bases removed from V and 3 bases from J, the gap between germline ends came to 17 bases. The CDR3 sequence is CARGRGQLYYGYTF. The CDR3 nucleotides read TGTGCCAGGGGGCGGGGGCAGTTGTACTATGGCTACACCTTC.

Here the CDR3 reads CASSQKRGQPQHF. The DNA for the CDR3 is TGTGCCAGCAGCCAAAAAAGGGGGCAGCCCCAGCATTTT. The J gene is TRBJ1-5, the V gene TRBV3-1 (or the pseudogene TRBV3-2); a possible D gene is TRBD1 (6 bases). This CDR3 has 13 residues. From germline, CDR1 is LGHDT and CDR2 YNNKEL (reference sequence). V was trimmed by 2 bases and J by 7 bases, leaving 9 bases between them.

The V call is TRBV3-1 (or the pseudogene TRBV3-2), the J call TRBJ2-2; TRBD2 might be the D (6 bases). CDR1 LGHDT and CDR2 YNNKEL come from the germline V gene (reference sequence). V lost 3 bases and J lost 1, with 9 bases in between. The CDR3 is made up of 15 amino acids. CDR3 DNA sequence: TGTGCCAGCAGCCAGGGCGGGGTGAACACCGGGGAGCTGTTTTTT. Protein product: CASSQGGVNTGELFF.

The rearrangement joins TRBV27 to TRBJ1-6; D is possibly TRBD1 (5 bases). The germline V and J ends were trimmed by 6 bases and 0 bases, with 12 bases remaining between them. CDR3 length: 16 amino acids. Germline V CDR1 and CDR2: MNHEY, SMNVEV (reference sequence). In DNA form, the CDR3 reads TGTGCCAGCAGGTCGGGGGGGAGCTCCTATAATTCACCCCTCCACTTT. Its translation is CASRSGGSSYNSPLHF.

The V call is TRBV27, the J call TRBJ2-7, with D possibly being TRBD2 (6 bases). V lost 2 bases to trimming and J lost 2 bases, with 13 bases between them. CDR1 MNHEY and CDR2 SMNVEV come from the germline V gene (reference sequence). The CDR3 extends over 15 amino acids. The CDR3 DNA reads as TGTGCCAGCAGTTTACGGGGAGGTAACCCCTACGAGCAGTACTTC. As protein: CASSLRGGNPYEQYF.

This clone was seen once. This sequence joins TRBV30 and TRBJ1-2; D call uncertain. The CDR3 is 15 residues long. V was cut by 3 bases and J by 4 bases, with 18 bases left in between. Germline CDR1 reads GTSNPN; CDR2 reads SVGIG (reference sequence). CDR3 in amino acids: CAWRSFSSSRYGYTF. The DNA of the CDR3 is TGTGCCTGGAGGTCCTTTTCCAGCTCCCGCTATGGCTACACCTTC.

Written as DNA, the CDR3 is TGTGCCAGCTGGGCTTTTGGAAACACCATATATTTT. The encoded protein is CASWAFGNTIYF. The chain couples TRBV18 to TRBJ1-3; no definite D call. The CDR3 extends over 12 amino acids. Trimming stripped 7 bases from V and 3 bases from J, with 7 bases between. Germline V gene data show CDR1 as KGHSH and CDR2 as LQKENI.

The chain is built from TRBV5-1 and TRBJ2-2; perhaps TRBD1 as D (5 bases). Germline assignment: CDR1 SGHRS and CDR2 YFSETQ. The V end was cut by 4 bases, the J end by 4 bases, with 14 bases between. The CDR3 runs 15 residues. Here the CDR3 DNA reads TGCGCCAGCAGCGATCAGGGTGTGGGCACCGGGGAGCTGTTTTTT. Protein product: CASSDQGVGTGELFF.

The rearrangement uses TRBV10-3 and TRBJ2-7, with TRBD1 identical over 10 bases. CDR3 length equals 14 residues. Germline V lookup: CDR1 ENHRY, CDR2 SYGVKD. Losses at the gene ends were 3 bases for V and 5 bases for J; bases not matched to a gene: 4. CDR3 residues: CAISDRTGGNEQYF. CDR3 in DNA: TGTGCCATCAGTGACCGGACAGGGGGTAACGAGCAGTACTTC.

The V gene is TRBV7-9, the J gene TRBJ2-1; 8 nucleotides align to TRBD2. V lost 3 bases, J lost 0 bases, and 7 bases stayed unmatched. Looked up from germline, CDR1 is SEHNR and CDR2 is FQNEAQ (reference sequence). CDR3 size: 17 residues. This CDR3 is CASSFPNGGVSYNEQFF. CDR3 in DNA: TGTGCCAGCAGCTTCCCGAACGGGGGGGTCTCCTACAATGAGCAGTTCTTC.

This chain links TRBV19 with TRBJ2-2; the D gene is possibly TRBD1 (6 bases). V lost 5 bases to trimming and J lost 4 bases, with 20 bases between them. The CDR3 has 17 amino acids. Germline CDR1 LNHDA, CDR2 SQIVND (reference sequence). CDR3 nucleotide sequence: TGTGCCAGTAGTTTACAGGGATCCCGAACGGGCACCGGGGAGCTGTTTTTT. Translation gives CASSLQGSRTGTGELFF.

Here the CDR3 DNA reads TGTGCCAGTAGTAGGGCGAATCAGCCCCAGCATTTT. Translated: CASSRANQPQHF. The chain recombines TRBV19 with TRBJ1-5, with D hard to call. This CDR3 spans 12 amino acids. V shed 4 bases and J shed 4 bases, with 5 bases lying between them. Germline values: CDR1 LNHDA, CDR2 SQIVND (reference sequence).

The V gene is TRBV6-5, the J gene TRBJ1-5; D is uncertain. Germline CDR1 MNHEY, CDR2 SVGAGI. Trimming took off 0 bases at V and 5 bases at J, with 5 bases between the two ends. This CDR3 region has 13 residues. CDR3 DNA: TGTGCCAGCAGTTACTCGAAAGATCAGCCCCAGCATTTT. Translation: CASSYSKDQPQHF.

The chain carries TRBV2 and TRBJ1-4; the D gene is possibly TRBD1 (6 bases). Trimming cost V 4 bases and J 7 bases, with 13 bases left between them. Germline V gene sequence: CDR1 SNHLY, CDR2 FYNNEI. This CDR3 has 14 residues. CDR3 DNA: TGTGCCAGCAGTGCCGCGGGAGGGGGTGAAAAACTGTTTTTT. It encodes CASSAAGGGEKLFF.

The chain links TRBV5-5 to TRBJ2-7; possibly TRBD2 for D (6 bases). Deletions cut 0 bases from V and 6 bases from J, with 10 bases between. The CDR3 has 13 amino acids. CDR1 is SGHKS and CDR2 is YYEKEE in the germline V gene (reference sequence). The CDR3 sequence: CASSLAGGTEQYF. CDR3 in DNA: TGTGCCAGCAGCTTGGCAGGAGGGACCGAGCAGTACTTC.

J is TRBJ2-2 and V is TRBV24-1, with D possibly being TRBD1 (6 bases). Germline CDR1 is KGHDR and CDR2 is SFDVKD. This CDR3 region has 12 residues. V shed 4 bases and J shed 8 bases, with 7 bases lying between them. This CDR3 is CATSEGAGELFF. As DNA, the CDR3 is TGTGCCACCAGTGAGGGGGCAGGGGAGCTGTTTTTT.

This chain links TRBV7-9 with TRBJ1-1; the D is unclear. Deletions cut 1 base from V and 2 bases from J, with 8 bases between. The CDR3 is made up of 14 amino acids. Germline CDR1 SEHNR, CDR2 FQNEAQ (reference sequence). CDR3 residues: CASSLEGSNTEAFF. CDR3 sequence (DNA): TGTGCCAGCAGCTTAGAAGGGAGCAACACTGAAGCTTTCTTT.